One and the same sample provided the 29 T cell receptor beta chains below, sequenced in a study of blood T cell repertoires in COVID-19. The table came from immunoSEQ multiplex PCR; TCRdb's copy has only in-frame clones and leaves some out. This table has 100,000 to 150,000 clones, 88% appearing once. The sample comprised peripheral blood. The receptors were gathered from a human donor in a cohort sampled during active COVID-19.

The rearrangement uses TRBV5-6 and TRBJ2-4; TRBD1 matches at 8 bases. J gave up 0 bases and V 5 bases, and 4 bases lay outside the gene matches. In germline, CDR1 is SGHDT, CDR2 YYEEEE. The CDR3 is made up of 15 amino acids. The DNA for the CDR3 is TGTGCCAGCAGTCAGGGGGCTTTAGCCAAAAACATTCAGTACTTC. Amino acid sequence: CASSQGALAKNIQYF.

V is TRBV23-1 and J is TRBJ2-1; TRBD1 matches at 9 bases. TRBV23-1 falls under the ORF class, with uncertain function. V was clipped by 2 bases and J by 5 bases; unmatched bases: 13. The CDR3 loop spans 18 amino acids. The CDR3 loop is CASSQPNRRDRENNEQFF. The CDR3 DNA reads as TGCGCCAGCAGTCAACCCAACCGACGGGACAGGGAGAACAATGAGCAGTTCTTC.

This chain connects TRBV6-5 to TRBJ1-5; TRBD1 matches at 7 bases. The CDR3 has 13 amino acids. Germline V gives CDR1 MNHEY, CDR2 SVGAGI. The trim removed 7 bases at V and 5 bases at J, leaving 5 bases unmatched. This CDR3 is CASIQGGHQPQHF. The CDR3 DNA follows: TGTGCCAGCATCCAGGGGGGTCATCAGCCCCAGCATTTT.

This chain uses TRBV7-9 with TRBJ1-1, with D hard to call. V lost 5 bases, J lost 5 bases, and 12 bases lay in between. CDR1 SEHNR and CDR2 FQNEAQ come from the germline V gene (reference sequence). The CDR3 is 13 residues long. This chain's CDR3 is CASSPHSGTEAFF. In DNA, the CDR3 is TGTGCCAGCAGCCCACACAGTGGGACTGAAGCTTTCTTT.

The chain has TRBV9 and TRBJ2-1, with TRBD2 as a possible D gene (6 bases). This CDR3 is built from 13 residues. Trimming cost V 4 bases and J 7 bases, with 12 bases left between them. The germline CDR1 and CDR2 sequences are SGDLS and YYNGEE. Here the CDR3 DNA reads TGTGCCAGCAGCCCCCCTCGGGGGAATGAGCAGTTCTTC. Its protein is CASSPPRGNEQFF.

This clone has only a few counts. At one end, the junction sequence differs from germline, possibly due to a read error. The rearrangement uses TRBV7-7 and TRBJ2-2; TRBD1 aligns across 9 bases. The germline V gene encodes CDR1 SSHAT and CDR2 FNYEAQ (reference sequence). The CDR3 covers 16 residues. CDR3 nucleotide sequence: TGTGCTAGCAGCGCAACCGGGACAGGGACTACCGGGGAGCTGTTTTTT. Protein sequence: CASSATGTGTTGELFF.

The chain couples TRBV19 to TRBJ2-3, with D perhaps TRBD2 (5 bases). Per germline, CDR1 LNHDA and CDR2 SQIVND (reference sequence). This CDR3 contains 13 residues. V was pared by 5 bases and J by 5 bases, with 11 bases between. CDR3 sequence reads: CASSPDSKDTQYF. The DNA for the CDR3 is TGTGCCAGTAGTCCGGACTCTAAAGATACGCAGTATTTT.

The V call is TRBV28, the J call TRBJ2-7, with 10 nucleotides matching TRBD1. In germline, CDR1 is MDHEN, CDR2 SYDVKM. The CDR3 loop spans 14 amino acids. After removal of 6 bases from V and 4 bases from J, the junction contained 6 bases not matched to a gene. The CDR3 protein is CASRRGQGTYEQYF. In nucleotides, the CDR3 is TGTGCCAGCAGGCGGGGACAGGGGACGTACGAGCAGTACTTC. Based on the CDR3 plus reference TRBV28 and TRBJ2-7, the full variable domain is DVKVTQSSRYLVKRTGEKVFLECVQDMDHENMFWYRQDPGLGLRLIYFSYDVKMKEKGDIPEGYSVSREKKERFSLILESASTNQTSMYLCASRRGQGTYEQYFGPGTRLTVT.

The V gene is TRBV11-1, the J gene TRBJ2-5; tentatively, D is TRBD1 (6 bases). Germline lookup yields CDR1 SGHAT and CDR2 FQDESV (reference sequence). The CDR3 extends over 13 amino acids. Between the trimmed V and J ends, which lost 1 base and 7 bases, there was a span of 10 bases. CDR3 DNA sequence: TGTGCCAGCAGCTTAGAGGGGGATGGGACCCAGTACTTC. Translated, it gives CASSLEGDGTQYF.

J is TRBJ2-7 and V is TRBV30, with a tentative D call TRBD2 (6 bases). This CDR3 comprises 14 residues. CDR1 is GTSNPN, CDR2 SVGIG, per germline (reference sequence). The ends were cut back, 4 bases at V and 2 bases at J, with 15 bases in the middle. The CDR3 protein is CAWNYRGSAYEQYF. DNA of the CDR3: TGTGCCTGGAATTACCGGGGGTCAGCCTACGAGCAGTACTTC.

The CDR3 DNA reads as TGTGCCAGCGCAGGCACAGATACGCAGTATTTT. Translating gives CASAGTDTQYF. The J gene is TRBJ2-3, the V gene TRBV3-1 (or the pseudogene TRBV3-2); unclear D gene. CDR1 is LGHDT, CDR2 YNNKEL, per germline (reference sequence). Trimming cost V 8 bases and J 1 base, with 4 bases left between them. This CDR3 region has 11 residues.

The genes are TRBV7-2 and TRBJ2-1; D unresolved. V lost 1 base and J 0 bases, leaving 7 bases between the germline ends. The CDR3 consists of 15 residues. From germline, CDR1 is SGHTA and CDR2 FQGNSA. CDR3 sequence: CASSLESSSYNEQFF. The DNA for the CDR3 is TGTGCCAGCAGCTTAGAGTCGAGCTCCTACAATGAGCAGTTCTTC.

J is TRBJ2-3 and V is TRBV28; D possibly corresponds to TRBD2 (6 bases). V was trimmed by 2 bases and J by 9 bases, leaving 15 bases between them. CDR1 is MDHEN, CDR2 SYDVKM, per germline. The CDR3 spans 14 residues. The CDR3 spells CASSLGSRRATQYF. The CDR3 DNA reads as TGTGCCAGCAGTTTAGGTTCTAGGAGGGCAACGCAGTATTTT.

The chain links TRBV10-3 to TRBJ2-1, with 9 bases lining up with TRBD1. CDR3 length equals 16 residues. CDR1 is ENHRY and CDR2 is SYGVKD in the germline V gene. The J segment lost 0 bases and the V segment lost 6 bases, leaving 6 bases of the junction unmatched. The CDR3 DNA follows: TGTGCCATCAGACCCGGACAGGGGCCCTCCTACAATGAGCAGTTCTTC. Encoded protein: CAIRPGQGPSYNEQFF.

The gene calls are TRBV5-1 and TRBJ1-2; D gene ambiguous. The V end lost 0 bases, the J end lost 8 bases, and 20 bases lay between the germline ends. This CDR3 is 16 amino acids long. Germline CDR1 and CDR2: SGHRS and YFSETQ. In DNA form, the CDR3 reads TGCGCCAGCAGCTTGGGGGTTTCGGGGTCCGGCTACGGCTACACCTTC. Translation: CASSLGVSGSGYGYTF.

V usage is TRBV28 and J usage is TRBJ2-7; a possible D gene is TRBD2 (5 bases). V was clipped by 3 bases and J by 7 bases, with 16 bases between them. The CDR3 is made up of 14 amino acids. Germline V gene lookup returns CDR1 MDHEN and CDR2 SYDVKM. CDR3 sequence: CASSLGGRSVEQYF. In nucleotides, the CDR3 is TGTGCCAGCAGTTTGGGTGGGAGATCGGTTGAGCAGTACTTC.

CDR3 sequence reads: CAWGGYSRRASEQYF. Here the CDR3 DNA reads TGTGCCTGGGGGGGATATTCGAGGCGGGCGAGTGAGCAGTACTTC. This sequence joins TRBV30 and TRBJ2-7; D may match TRBD1 or TRBD2 (5 bases each). Germline V gene data show CDR1 as GTSNPN and CDR2 as SVGIG (reference sequence). This CDR3 has 15 amino acids. The germline V and J ends were trimmed by 5 bases and 7 bases, with 24 bases remaining between them.

This clone has a handful of counts. The V gene is TRBV3-1 (or the pseudogene TRBV3-2), the J gene TRBJ2-7; TRBD2 aligns across 7 bases. This CDR3 is 11 amino acids long. The germline CDR1 and CDR2 sequences are LGHDT and YNNKEL (reference sequence). The V and J ends lost 5 bases and 7 bases, in that order; junction bases with no gene match: 2. CDR3 protein: CASSGEGEQYF. The CDR3 coding sequence is TGTGCCAGCAGCGGGGAGGGGGAGCAGTACTTC.

The J gene is TRBJ2-7, the V gene TRBV12-3 or TRBV12-4, with 7 nucleotides matching TRBD1. This CDR3 comprises 13 residues. V gave up 6 bases and J gave up 2 bases; unmatched junction bases: 4. DNA for the CDR3: TGTGCCAGCAGCACCGGGACAGCCTACGAGCAGTACTTC. Translation gives CASSTGTAYEQYF.

The chain links TRBV3-1 (or the pseudogene TRBV3-2) to TRBJ2-1, with TRBD2 matching 9 bases. The CDR3 totals 16 residues. Germline V lookup: CDR1 LGHDT, CDR2 YNNKEL (reference sequence). Trimming cost V 1 base and J 6 bases; bases outside gene matches: 7. CDR3 loop: CASSQVAGGFGNEQFF. The DNA of the CDR3 is TGTGCCAGCAGCCAAGTGGCGGGAGGGTTTGGCAATGAGCAGTTCTTC.

The chain uses TRBV7-8 and TRBJ2-3, with a tentative D call TRBD2 (6 bases). Trimming took 6 bases from V and 8 from J, leaving 15 bases between them. The germline CDR1 and CDR2 sequences are SGHVS and FQNEAQ. CDR3 length: 13 residues. The CDR3 coding sequence is TGTGCCAGCAGGCCCAGGGTCGGGGGTACGCAGTATTTT. Its translation is CASRPRVGGTQYF.

V and J are TRBV11-2 and TRBJ1-6; no reliable D call. CDR1 is SGHAT and CDR2 is FQNNGV in the germline V gene. Trimming took off 4 bases at V and 12 bases at J, with 10 bases between the two ends. This CDR3 comprises 12 residues. CDR3 DNA sequence: TGTGCCAGCAGCTCGTCAGCGGGACCCCTCCACTTT. Translation: CASSSSAGPLHF.

The genes are TRBV7-9 and TRBJ2-7; the match to TRBD1 covers 7 bases. The CDR3 runs to 13 residues. Losses at the gene ends were 8 bases for V and 4 bases for J; bases not matched to a gene: 8. Germline loops: CDR1 SEHNR, CDR2 FQNEAQ (reference sequence). In DNA, the CDR3 is TGTGCCAGCGGAACAGGGGCCTGGTACGAGCAGTACTTC. Protein: CASGTGAWYEQYF.

V usage is TRBV5-1 and J usage is TRBJ2-5, with TRBD2 matching over 14 bases. The CDR3 runs to 15 residues. J lost 2 bases, V lost 7 bases, and 4 bases had no gene match. Per germline, CDR1 SGHRS and CDR2 YFSETQ. CDR3: CASLRLAGGQETQYF. For the CDR3, the DNA is TGCGCCAGCTTAAGACTAGCGGGGGGGCAAGAGACCCAGTACTTC.

The chain uses TRBV28 and TRBJ2-3, with 11 bases fitting TRBD2. This CDR3 contains 13 residues. In germline, CDR1 is MDHEN, CDR2 SYDVKM. The junction had 8 bases not matched to a gene; V was cut back by 11 bases and J by 7 bases. The CDR3 reads CAARTSGSHTQYF. The CDR3 DNA follows: TGTGCCGCGAGAACTAGCGGGAGCCATACGCAGTATTTT.

V gene TRBV9 combines with J gene TRBJ1-5; 8 positions match TRBD1. Per germline, CDR1 SGDLS and CDR2 YYNGEE. This CDR3 region has 13 residues. V was pared by 1 base and J by 11 bases, with 5 bases of the junction left unmatched. The CDR3 loop reads CASSVSPGQAQHF. Written as DNA, the CDR3 is TGTGCCAGCAGCGTATCGCCGGGACAGGCCCAGCATTTT.

In its sample, this clone was seen once. This sequence joins TRBV2 and TRBJ2-3; D remains unclear. Germline values: CDR1 SNHLY, CDR2 FYNNEI. CDR3 length: 13 residues. Trimming left V 1 base short and J 8 bases short, with 10 bases between. Here the CDR3 DNA reads TGTGCCAGCAGTGAAGTCGGTGGTTTTACGCAGTATTTT. Translation gives CASSEVGGFTQYF.

This rearrangement joins TRBV6-6 to TRBJ2-1, with D perhaps matching TRBD1 (6 bases). This CDR3 contains 14 residues. V was clipped by 7 bases and J by 0 bases, with 10 bases between them. Germline CDR1 and CDR2: MNHNY and SVGAGI (reference sequence). The CDR3 bases are TGTGCCAGCACCATGACAGGCTCCTACAATGAGCAGTTCTTC. Protein: CASTMTGSYNEQFF.

The chain is built from TRBV5-1 and TRBJ2-7, with 9 bases fitting TRBD1. Trimming cost V 0 bases and J 1 base; bases outside gene matches: 5. The CDR3 loop spans 16 amino acids. Germline-derived CDR1 and CDR2 are SGHRS and YFSETQ. In DNA form, the CDR3 reads TGCGCCAGCAGCTTGGGGGGACAGGGATTTTCCTACGAGCAGTACTTC. The encoded protein is CASSLGGQGFSYEQYF. Full variable domain (missing parts from reference TRBV5-1 and TRBJ2-7): KAGVTQTPRYLIKTRGQQVTLSCSPISGHRSVSWYQQTPGQGLQFLFEYFSETQRNKGNFPGRFSGRQFSNSRSEMNVSTLELGDSALYLCASSLGGQGFSYEQYFGPGTRLTVT.